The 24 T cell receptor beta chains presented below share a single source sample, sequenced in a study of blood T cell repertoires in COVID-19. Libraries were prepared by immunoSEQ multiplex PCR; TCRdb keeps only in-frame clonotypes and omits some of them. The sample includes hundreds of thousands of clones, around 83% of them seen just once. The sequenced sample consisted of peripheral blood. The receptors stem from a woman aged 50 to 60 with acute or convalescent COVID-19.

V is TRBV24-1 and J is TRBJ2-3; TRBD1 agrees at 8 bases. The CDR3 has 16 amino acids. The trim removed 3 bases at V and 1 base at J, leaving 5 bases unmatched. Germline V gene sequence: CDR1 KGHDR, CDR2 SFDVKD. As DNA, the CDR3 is TGTGCCACCAGTGATGTCCCGGGACAGGGCACAGATACGCAGTATTTT. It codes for CATSDVPGQGTDTQYF.

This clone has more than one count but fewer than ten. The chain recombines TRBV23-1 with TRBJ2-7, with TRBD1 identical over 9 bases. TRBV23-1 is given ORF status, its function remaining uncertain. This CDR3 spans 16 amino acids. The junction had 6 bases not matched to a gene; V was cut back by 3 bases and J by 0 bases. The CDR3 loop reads CASSHTRQGVSYEQYF. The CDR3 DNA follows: TGCGCCAGCAGTCACACGAGACAGGGGGTCTCCTACGAGCAGTACTTC.

The CDR3 DNA reads TGTGCCAGCAGCCTTAGACTAGCGGGAAGGGAGACCCAGTACTTC. It encodes CASSLRLAGRETQYF. J is TRBJ2-5 and V is TRBV5-6, with 11 bases that match TRBD2. This CDR3 is built from 15 residues. Germline assignment: CDR1 SGHDT and CDR2 YYEEEE. Losses at the gene ends were 4 bases for V and 5 bases for J; bases not matched to a gene: 7. The whole variable domain, filled in from reference TRBV5-6 and TRBJ2-5, reads DAGVTQSPTHLIKTRGQQVTLRCSPKSGHDTVSWYQQALGQGPQFIFQYYEEEERQRGNFPDRFSGHQFPNYSSELNVNALLLGDSALYLCASSLRLAGRETQYFGPGTRLLVL.

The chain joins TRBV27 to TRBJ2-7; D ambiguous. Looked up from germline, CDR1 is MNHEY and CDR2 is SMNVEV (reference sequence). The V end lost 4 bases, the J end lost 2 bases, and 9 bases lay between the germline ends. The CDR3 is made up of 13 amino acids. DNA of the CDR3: TGTGCCAGCAGTTATAAGACAACCTACGAGCAGTACTTC. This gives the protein CASSYKTTYEQYF.

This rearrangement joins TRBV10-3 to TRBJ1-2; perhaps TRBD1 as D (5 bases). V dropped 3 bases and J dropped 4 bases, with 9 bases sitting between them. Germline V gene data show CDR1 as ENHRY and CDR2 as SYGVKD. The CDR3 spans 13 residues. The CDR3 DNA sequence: TGTGCCATCAGTGAAGGGGCAACCTATGGCTACACCTTC. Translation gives CAISEGATYGYTF.

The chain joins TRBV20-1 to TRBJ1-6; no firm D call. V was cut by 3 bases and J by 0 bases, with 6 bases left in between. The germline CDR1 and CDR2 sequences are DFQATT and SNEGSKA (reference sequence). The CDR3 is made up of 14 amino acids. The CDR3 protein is CSASLSSYNSPLHF. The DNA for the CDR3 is TGCAGTGCTAGTCTGAGCTCCTATAATTCACCCCTCCACTTT.

CDR3 region: CASSYQGAGGELFF. As DNA, the CDR3 is TGTGCCAGCAGTTACCAGGGGGCGGGCGGGGAGCTGTTTTTT. The rearrangement uses TRBV6-5 and TRBJ2-2, with 8 positions matching TRBD1. V gave up 2 bases and J gave up 7 bases; unmatched junction bases: 3. The germline V gene encodes CDR1 MNHEY and CDR2 SVGAGI. This CDR3 region has 14 residues.

As DNA, the CDR3 is TGTGCCACCCGGGACAGGGGTGGCGAAAAACTGTTTTTT. It translates to CATRDRGGEKLFF. J is TRBJ1-4 and V is TRBV10-3; 10 bases are shared with TRBD1. V lost 10 bases and J lost 8; bases outside the gene matches: 7. The CDR3 covers 13 residues. Germline assignment: CDR1 ENHRY and CDR2 SYGVKD.

This CDR3 is CASSIGQGTVELFF. DNA of the CDR3: TGTGCCAGTAGTATAGGCCAAGGGACAGTGGAGCTGTTTTTT. The chain carries TRBV19 and TRBJ2-2; 7 nucleotides align to TRBD1. J gave up 10 bases and V 1 base, and 6 bases lay outside the gene matches. Germline CDR1 LNHDA, CDR2 SQIVND (reference sequence). The CDR3 runs to 14 residues.

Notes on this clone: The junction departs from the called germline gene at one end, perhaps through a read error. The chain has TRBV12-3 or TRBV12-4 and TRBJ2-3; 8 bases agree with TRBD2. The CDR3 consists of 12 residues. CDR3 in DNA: TGTGCCAGCAGTTTAATGGGACTAGGGCAGATTTTT. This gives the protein CASSLMGLGQIF.

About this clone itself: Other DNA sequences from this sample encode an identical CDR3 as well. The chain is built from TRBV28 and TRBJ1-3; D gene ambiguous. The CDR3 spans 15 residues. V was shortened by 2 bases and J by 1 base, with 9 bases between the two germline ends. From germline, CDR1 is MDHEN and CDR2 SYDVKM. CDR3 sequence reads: CASSLGGASGNTIYF. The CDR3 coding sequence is TGTGCCAGCAGTTTAGGCGGAGCTTCTGGAAACACCATATATTTT.

The chain's CDR3 is CASSLTGGPHYEQYF. The CDR3 coding sequence is TGTGCCAGCAGTTTAACGGGAGGCCCTCACTACGAGCAGTACTTC. The chain uses TRBV27 and TRBJ2-7, with 7 bases identical to TRBD2. The CDR3 totals 15 residues. From germline, CDR1 is MNHEY and CDR2 SMNVEV (reference sequence). V gave up 2 bases and J gave up 3 bases; unmatched junction bases: 7.

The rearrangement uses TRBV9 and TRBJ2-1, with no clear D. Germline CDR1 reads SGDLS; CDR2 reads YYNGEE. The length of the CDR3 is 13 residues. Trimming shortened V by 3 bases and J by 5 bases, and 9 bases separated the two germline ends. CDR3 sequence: CASSAEANNEQFF. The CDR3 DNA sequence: TGTGCCAGCAGCGCAGAGGCTAACAATGAGCAGTTCTTC.

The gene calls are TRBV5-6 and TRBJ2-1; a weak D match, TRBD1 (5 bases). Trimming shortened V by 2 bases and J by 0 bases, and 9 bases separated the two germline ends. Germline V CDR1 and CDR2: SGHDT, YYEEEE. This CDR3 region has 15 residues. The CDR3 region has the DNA TGTGCCAGCAGCTTAGGGGATAGCTCCTACAATGAGCAGTTCTTC. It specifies CASSLGDSSYNEQFF.

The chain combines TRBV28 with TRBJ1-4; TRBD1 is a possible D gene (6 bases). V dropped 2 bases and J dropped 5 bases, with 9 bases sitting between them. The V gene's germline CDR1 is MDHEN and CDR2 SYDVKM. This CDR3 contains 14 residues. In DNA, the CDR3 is TGTGCCAGCAGTTTAGGACAGTTGAATGAAAAACTGTTTTTT. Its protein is CASSLGQLNEKLFF.

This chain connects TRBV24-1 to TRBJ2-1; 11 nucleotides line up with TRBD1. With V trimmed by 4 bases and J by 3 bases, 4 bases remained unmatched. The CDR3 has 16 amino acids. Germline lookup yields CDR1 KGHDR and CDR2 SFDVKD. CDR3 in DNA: TGTGCCACCAGTGACCCCGGGACAGGGGGCTACAATGAGCAGTTCTTC. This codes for CATSDPGTGGYNEQFF.

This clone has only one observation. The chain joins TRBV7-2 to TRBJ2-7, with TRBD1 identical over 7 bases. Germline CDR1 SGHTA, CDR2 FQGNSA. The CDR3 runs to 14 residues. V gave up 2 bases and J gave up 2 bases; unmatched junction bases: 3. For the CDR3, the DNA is TGTGCCAGCAGCTTAACTGGACAGGCCTACGAGCAGTACTTC. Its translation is CASSLTGQAYEQYF.

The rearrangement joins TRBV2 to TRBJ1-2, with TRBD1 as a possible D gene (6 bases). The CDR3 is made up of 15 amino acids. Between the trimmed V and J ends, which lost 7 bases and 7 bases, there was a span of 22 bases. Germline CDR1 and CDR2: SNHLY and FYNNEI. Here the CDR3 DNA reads TGTGCCAGCAAACTGGGGGCGTCCCAGGGTGGTGGCTACACCTTC. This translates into CASKLGASQGGGYTF.

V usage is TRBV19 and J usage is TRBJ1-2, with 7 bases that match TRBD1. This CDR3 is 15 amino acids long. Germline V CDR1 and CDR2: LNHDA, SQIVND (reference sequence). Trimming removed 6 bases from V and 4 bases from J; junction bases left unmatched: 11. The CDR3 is CASSQLSGQTYGYTF. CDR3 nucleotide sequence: TGTGCCAGTAGCCAACTATCGGGACAGACCTATGGCTACACCTTC.

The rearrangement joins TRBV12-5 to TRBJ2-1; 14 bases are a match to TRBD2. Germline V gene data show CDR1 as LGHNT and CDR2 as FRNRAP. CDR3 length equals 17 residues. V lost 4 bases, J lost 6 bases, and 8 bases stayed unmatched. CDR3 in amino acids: CASGSLTTSGRANEQFF. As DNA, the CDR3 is TGTGCTAGTGGTTCCCTCACGACTAGCGGGAGGGCCAATGAGCAGTTCTTC.

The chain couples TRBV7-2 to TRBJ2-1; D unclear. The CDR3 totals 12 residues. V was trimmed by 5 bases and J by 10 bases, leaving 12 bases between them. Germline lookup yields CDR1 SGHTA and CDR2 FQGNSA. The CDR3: CASSLDRREQFF. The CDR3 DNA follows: TGTGCCAGCAGCCTTGACCGGCGGGAGCAGTTCTTC.

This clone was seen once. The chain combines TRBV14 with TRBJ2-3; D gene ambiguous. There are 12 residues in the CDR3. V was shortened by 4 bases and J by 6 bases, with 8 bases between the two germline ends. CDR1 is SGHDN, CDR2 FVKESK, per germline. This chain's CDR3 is CASSPSRDTQYF. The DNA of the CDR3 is TGTGCCAGCAGCCCGAGCAGGGATACGCAGTATTTT.

The CDR3 reads CASSTTTGGGEQFF. The CDR3 nucleotides are TGTGCCAGTAGTACCACCACAGGGGGCGGTGAGCAGTTCTTC. V usage is TRBV19 and J usage is TRBJ2-1; 9 nucleotides match TRBD1. The V gene's germline CDR1 is LNHDA and CDR2 SQIVND (reference sequence). CDR3 length equals 14 residues. Trimming removed 4 bases from V and 9 bases from J; junction bases left unmatched: 7.

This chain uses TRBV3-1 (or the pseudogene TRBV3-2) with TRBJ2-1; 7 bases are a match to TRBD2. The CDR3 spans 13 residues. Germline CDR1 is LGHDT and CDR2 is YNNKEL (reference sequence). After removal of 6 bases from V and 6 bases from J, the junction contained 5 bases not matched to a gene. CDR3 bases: TGTGCCAGCAGTAGTCTAGCGGCCAATGAGCAGTTCTTC. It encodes CASSSLAANEQFF.